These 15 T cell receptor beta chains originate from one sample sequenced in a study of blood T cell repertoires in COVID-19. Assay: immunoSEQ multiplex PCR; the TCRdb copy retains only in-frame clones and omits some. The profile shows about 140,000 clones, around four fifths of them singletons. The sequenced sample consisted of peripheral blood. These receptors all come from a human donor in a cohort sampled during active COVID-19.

In DNA, the CDR3 is TGTGCCAGCAGTGAAGCTCACCGAGCCTACGAGCAGTACTTC. Translating it yields CASSEAHRAYEQYF. This chain links TRBV6-1 with TRBJ2-7; the D is unclear. The CDR3 runs to 14 residues. V was pared by 0 bases and J by 2 bases, with 8 bases between. CDR1 is MNHNS and CDR2 is SASEGT in the germline V gene.

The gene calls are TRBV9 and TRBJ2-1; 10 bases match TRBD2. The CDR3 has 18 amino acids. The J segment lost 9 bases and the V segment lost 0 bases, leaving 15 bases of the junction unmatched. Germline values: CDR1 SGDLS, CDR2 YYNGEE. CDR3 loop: CASSVAVGLAGVGSEQFF. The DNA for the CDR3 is TGTGCCAGCAGCGTAGCGGTAGGGCTAGCGGGAGTAGGGAGTGAGCAGTTCTTC.

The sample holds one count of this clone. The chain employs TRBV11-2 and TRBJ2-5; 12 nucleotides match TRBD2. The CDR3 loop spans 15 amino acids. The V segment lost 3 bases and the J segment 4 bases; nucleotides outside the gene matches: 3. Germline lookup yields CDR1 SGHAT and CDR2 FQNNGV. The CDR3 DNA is TGTGCCAGCAGCTTCCCGGGACTAGCGGGAGAGACCCAGTACTTC. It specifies CASSFPGLAGETQYF.

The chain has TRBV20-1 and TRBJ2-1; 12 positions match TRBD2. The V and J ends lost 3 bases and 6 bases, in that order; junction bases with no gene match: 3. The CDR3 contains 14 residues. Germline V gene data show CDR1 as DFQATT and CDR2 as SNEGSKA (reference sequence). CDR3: CSASRLAGANEQFF. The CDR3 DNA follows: TGCAGTGCTAGTAGACTAGCGGGGGCCAATGAGCAGTTCTTC.

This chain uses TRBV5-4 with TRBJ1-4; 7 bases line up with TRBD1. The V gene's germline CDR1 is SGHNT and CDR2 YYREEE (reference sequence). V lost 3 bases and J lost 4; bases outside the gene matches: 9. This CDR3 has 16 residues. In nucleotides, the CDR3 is TGTGCCAGCAGCTGGGACAGAGGGGGGAGTAATGAAAAACTGTTTTTT. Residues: CASSWDRGGSNEKLFF.

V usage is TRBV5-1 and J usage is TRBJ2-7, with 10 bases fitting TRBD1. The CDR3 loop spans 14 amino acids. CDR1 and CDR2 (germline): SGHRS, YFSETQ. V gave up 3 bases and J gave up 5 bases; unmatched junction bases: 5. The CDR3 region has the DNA TGCGCCAGCAGCTCACAGACAGGGGGCCACGAGCAGTACTTC. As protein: CASSSQTGGHEQYF.

The CDR3 DNA is TGTGCCAGCAGTGAAGCGGGGGGGGGCTCTGGAAACACCATATATTTT. Its protein is CASSEAGGGSGNTIYF. The genes are TRBV6-1 and TRBJ1-3; D is possibly TRBD1 (5 bases). Germline CDR1 is MNHNS and CDR2 is SASEGT. The CDR3 contains 16 residues. V dropped 0 bases and J dropped 0 bases, with 9 bases sitting between them.

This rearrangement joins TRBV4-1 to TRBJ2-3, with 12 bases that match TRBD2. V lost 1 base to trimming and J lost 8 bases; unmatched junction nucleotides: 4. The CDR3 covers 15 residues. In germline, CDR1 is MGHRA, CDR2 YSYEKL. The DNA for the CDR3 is TGCGCCAGCAGCCAAGGGCTAGCGGGGGGGGGTACGCAGTATTTT. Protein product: CASSQGLAGGGTQYF.

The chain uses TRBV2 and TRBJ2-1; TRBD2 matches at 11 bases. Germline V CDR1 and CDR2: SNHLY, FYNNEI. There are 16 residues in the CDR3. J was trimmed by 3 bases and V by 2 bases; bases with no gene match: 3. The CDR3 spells CASSERGLAVYNEQFF. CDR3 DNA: TGTGCCAGCAGTGAACGGGGACTAGCGGTCTACAATGAGCAGTTCTTC.

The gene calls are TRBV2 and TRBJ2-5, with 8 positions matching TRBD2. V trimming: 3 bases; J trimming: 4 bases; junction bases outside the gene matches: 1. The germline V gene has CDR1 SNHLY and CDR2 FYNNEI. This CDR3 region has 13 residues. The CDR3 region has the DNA TGTGCCAGCAGTGAGGGACTAGGAGAGACCCAGTACTTC. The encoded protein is CASSEGLGETQYF.

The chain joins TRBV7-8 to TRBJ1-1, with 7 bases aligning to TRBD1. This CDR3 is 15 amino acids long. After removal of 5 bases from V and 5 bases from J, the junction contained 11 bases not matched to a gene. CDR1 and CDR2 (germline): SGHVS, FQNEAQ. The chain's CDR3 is CASSKIQGTWTEAFF. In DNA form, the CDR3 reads TGTGCCAGCAGCAAGATACAGGGGACTTGGACTGAAGCTTTCTTT.

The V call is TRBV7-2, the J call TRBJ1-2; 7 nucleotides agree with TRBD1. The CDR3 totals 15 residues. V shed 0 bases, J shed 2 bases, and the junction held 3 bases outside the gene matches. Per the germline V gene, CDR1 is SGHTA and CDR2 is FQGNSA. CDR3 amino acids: CASSLATGANYGYTF. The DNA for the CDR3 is TGTGCCAGCAGCTTAGCCACAGGGGCCAACTATGGCTACACCTTC. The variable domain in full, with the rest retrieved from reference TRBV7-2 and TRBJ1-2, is GAGVSQSPSNKVTEKGKDVELRCDPISGHTALYWYRQSLGQGLEFLIYFQGNSAPDKSGLPSDRFSAERTGGSVSTLTIQRTQQEDSAVYLCASSLATGANYGYTFGSGTRLTVV.

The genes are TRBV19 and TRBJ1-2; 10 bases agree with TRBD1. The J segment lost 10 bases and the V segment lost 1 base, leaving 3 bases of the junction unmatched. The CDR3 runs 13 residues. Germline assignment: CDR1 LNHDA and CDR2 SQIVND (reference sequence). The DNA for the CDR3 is TGTGCCAGTAGTATAGGGGACAGGGGTGACTACACCTTC. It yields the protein CASSIGDRGDYTF.

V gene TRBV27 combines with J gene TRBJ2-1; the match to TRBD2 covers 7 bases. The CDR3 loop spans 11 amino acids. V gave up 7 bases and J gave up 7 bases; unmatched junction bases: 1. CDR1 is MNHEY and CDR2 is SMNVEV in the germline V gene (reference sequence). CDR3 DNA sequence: TGTGCCAGCATGGGGGGGAATGAGCAGTTCTTC. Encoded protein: CASMGGNEQFF.

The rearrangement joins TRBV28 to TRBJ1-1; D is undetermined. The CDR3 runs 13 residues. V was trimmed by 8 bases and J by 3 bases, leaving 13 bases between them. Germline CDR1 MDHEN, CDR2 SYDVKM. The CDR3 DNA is TGTGCCAGCGGAGGACGGGCGCACACTGAAGCTTTCTTT. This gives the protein CASGGRAHTEAFF.